This T cell receptor beta chain was recorded in a study of T-cell memory formation after mild COVID-19. Study outcomes and limitations: CD4+ bias marked clones expanding day 15 to 37, unlike balanced contracting clones. Pre-infection memory already had some responding clones, implying cross-reactive memory joined.

CDR3 length equals 12 residues. CDR1 is ENHRY and CDR2 is SYGVKD in the germline V gene. With 11 bases removed from V and 2 bases from J, the gap between germline ends came to 7 bases. As to this clonotype: Antigen specificity is unknown.

From the 5' RACE reads, TCRdb called clonotypes with MiXCR, one entry per CDR3 protein. The sample contains 180,000 or so distinct CDR3 sequences, 15% to 20% of which appear only once. The rearrangement joins TRBV10-3 to TRBJ2-6; possibly TRBD1 or TRBD2 for D (5 bases each). Input material: PBMCs or a T cell subset sorted from them (not recorded which). This receptor was identified in an adult woman who had mild COVID-19 (a few samples of this study predate the infection). Cell type and time point are not known. The chain's CDR3 is CAGGAGANVLTF. The DNA of the CDR3 is TGTGCCGGGGGAGCTGGGGCCAACGTCCTGACTTTC.